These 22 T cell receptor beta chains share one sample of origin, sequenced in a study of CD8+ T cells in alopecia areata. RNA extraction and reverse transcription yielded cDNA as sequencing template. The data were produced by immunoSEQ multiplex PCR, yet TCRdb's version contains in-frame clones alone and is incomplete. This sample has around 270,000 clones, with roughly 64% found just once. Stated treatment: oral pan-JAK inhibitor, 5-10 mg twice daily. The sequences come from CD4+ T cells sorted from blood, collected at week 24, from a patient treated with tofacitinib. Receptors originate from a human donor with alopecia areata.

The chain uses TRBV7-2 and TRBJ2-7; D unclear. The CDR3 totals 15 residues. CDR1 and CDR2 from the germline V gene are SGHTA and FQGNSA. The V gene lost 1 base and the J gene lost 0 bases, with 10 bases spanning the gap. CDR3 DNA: TGTGCCAGCAGCTTAGATTATGCCAGCTCCTACGAGCAGTACTTC. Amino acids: CASSLDYASSYEQYF.

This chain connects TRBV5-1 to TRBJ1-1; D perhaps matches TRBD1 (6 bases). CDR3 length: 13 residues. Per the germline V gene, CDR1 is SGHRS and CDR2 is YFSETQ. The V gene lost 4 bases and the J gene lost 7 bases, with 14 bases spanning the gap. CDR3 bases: TGCGCCAGCAGCATAAGGACAGCTAGTGAAGCTTTCTTT. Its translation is CASSIRTASEAFF.

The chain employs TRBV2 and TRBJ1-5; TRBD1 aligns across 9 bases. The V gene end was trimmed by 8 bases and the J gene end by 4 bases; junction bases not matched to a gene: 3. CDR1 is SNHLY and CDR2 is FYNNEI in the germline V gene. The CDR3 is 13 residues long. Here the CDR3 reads CASGTGTNQPQHF. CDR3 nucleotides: TGTGCCAGCGGGACAGGGACTAATCAGCCCCAGCATTTT.

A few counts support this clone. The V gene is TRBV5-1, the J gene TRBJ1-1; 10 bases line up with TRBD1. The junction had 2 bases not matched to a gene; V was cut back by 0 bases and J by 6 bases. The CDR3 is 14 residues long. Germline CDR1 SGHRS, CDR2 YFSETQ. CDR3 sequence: CASSLGGTGAEAFF. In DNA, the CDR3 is TGCGCCAGCAGCTTGGGAGGGACAGGGGCTGAAGCTTTCTTT.

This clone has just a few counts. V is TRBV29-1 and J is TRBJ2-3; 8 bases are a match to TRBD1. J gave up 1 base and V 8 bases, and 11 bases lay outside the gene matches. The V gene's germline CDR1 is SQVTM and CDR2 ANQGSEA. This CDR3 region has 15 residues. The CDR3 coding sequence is TGCAGCACCCCTGGACAGGGTCTGGGCACAGATACGCAGTATTTT. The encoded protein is CSTPGQGLGTDTQYF.

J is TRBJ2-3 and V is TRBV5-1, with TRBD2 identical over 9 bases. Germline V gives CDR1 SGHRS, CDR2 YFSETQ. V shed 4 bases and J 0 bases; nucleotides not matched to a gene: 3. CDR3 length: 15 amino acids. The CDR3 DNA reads TGCGCCAGCAGCATTAGCGGGGGAAGCACAGATACGCAGTATTTT. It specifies CASSISGGSTDTQYF.

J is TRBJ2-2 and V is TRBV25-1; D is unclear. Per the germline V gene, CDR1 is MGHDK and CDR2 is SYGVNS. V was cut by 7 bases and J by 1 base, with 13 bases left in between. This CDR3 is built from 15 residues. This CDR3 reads CASNPPGMNTGELFF. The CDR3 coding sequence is TGTGCCAGCAACCCCCCCGGAATGAACACCGGGGAGCTGTTTTTT.

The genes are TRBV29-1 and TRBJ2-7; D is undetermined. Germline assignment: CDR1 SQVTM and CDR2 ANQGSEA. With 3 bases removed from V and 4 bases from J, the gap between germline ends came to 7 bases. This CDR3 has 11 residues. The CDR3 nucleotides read TGCAGCGTTGAGACTGAGTACGAGCAGTACTTC. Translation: CSVETEYEQYF.

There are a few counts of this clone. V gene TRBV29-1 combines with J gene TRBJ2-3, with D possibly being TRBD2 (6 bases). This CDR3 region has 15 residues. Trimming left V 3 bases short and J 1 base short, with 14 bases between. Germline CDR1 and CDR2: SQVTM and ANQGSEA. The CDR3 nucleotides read TGCAGCGTTGACTTAGCGGTTCCGCGCACAGATACGCAGTATTTT. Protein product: CSVDLAVPRTDTQYF.

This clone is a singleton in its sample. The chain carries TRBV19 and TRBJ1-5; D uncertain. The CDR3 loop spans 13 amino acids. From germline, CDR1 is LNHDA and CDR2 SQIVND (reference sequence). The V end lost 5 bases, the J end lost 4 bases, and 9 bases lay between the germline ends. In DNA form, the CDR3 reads TGTGCCAGTAGTTGGGTTGTTAATCAGCCCCAGCATTTT. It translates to CASSWVVNQPQHF.

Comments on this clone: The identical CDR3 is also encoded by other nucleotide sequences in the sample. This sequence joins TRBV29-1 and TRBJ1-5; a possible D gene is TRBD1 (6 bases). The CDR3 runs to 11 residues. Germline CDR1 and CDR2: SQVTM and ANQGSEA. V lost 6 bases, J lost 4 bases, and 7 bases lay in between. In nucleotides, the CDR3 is TGCAGCGTAGGGGGTAATCAGCCCCAGCATTTT. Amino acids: CSVGGNQPQHF.

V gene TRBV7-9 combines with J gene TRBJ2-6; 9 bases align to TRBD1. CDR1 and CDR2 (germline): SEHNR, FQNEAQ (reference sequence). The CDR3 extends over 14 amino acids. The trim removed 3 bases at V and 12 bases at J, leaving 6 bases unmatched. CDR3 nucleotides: TGTGCCAGCAGCTTTGGGGGGACAGGGAGCGTCCTGACTTTC. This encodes CASSFGGTGSVLTF.

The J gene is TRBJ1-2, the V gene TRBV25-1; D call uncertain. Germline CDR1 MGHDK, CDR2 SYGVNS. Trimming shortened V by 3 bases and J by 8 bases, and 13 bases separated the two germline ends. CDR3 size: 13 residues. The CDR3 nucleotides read TGTGCCAGCAGTGATCCCGGGCCGCAAGGCTACACCTTC. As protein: CASSDPGPQGYTF.

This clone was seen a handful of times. The DNA for the CDR3 is TGCAGCGTTATTGCGCTGGACAGGGGGCGCCTCGGGGAGCTGTTTTTT. The encoded protein is CSVIALDRGRLGELFF. The chain carries TRBV29-1 and TRBJ2-2; 11 bases map to TRBD1. V was clipped by 5 bases and J by 7 bases; unmatched bases: 12. Germline CDR1 is SQVTM and CDR2 is ANQGSEA. The CDR3 loop spans 16 amino acids.

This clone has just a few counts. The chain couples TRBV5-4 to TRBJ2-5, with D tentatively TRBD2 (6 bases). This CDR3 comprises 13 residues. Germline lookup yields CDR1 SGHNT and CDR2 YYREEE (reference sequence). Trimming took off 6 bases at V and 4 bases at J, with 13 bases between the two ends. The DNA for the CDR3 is TGTGCCAGCACCGATTTCGGGAGAGAGACCCAGTACTTC. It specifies CASTDFGRETQYF.

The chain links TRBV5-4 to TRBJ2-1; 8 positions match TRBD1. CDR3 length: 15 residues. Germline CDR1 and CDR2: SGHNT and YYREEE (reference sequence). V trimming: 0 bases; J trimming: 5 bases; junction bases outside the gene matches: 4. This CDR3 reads CASSLGQGLNNEQFF. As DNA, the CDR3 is TGTGCCAGCAGCTTGGGACAGGGGCTAAACAATGAGCAGTTCTTC.

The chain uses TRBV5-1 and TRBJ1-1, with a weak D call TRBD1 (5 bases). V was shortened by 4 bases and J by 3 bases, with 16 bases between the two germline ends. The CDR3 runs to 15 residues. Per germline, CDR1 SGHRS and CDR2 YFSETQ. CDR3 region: CASSPAGGVHTEAFF. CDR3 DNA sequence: TGCGCCAGCAGCCCGGCCGGGGGGGTACACACTGAAGCTTTCTTT.

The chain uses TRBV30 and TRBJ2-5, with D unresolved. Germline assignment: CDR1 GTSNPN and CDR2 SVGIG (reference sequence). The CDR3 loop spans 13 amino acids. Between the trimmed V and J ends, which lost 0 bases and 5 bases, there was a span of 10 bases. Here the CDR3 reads CAWSVLGPETQYF. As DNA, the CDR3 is TGTGCCTGGAGTGTATTAGGGCCTGAGACCCAGTACTTC.

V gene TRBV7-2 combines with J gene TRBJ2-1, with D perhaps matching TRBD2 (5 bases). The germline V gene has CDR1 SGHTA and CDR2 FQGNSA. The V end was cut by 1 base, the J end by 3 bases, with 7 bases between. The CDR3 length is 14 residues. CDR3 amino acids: CASSLGGYYNEQFF. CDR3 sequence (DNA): TGTGCCAGCAGCTTAGGCGGGTACTACAATGAGCAGTTCTTC. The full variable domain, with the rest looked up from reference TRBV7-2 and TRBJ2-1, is GAGVSQSPSNKVTEKGKDVELRCDPISGHTALYWYRQSLGQGLEFLIYFQGNSAPDKSGLPSDRFSAERTGGSVSTLTIQRTQQEDSAVYLCASSLGGYYNEQFFGPGTRLTVL.

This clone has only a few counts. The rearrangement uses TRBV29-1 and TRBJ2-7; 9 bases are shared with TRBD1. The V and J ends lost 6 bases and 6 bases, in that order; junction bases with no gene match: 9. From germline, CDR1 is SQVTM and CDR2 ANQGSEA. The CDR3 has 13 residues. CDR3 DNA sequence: TGCAGCGTCGGGACCGGGACAGGGCGCGAGCAGTACTTC. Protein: CSVGTGTGREQYF.

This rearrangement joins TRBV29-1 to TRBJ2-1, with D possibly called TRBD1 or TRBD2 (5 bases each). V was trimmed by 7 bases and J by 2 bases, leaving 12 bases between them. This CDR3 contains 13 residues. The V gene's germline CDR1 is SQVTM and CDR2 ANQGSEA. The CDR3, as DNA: TGCAGCGGGGGGACGGCTGCCTACAATGAGCAGTTCTTC. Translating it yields CSGGTAAYNEQFF.

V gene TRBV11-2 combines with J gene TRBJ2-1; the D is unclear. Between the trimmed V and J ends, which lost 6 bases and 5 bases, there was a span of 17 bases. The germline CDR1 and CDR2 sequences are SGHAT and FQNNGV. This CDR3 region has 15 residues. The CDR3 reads CASSVALGYHNEQFF. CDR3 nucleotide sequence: TGTGCCAGCAGTGTAGCCTTGGGGTATCACAATGAGCAGTTCTTC. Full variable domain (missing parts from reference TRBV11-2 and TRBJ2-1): EAGVAQSPRYKIIEKRQSVAFWCNPISGHATLYWYQQILGQGPKLLIQFQNNGVVDDSQLPKDRFSAERLKGVDSTLKIQPAKLEDSAVYLCASSVALGYHNEQFFGPGTRLTVL.